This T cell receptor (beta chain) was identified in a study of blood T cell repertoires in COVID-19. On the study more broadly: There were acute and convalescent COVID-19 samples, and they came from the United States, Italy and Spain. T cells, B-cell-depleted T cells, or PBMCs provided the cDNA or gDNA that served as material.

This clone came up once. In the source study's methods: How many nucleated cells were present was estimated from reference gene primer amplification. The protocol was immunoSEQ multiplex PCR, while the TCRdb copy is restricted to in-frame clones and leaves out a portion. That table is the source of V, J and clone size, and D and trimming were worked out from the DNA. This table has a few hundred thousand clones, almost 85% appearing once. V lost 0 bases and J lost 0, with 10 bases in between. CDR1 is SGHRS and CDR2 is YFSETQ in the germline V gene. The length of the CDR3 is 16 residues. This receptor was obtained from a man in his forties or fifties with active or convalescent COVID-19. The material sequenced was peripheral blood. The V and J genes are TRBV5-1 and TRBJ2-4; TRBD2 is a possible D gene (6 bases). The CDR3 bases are TGCGCCAGCAGCTTGGCGCCGGGACTAGCCAAAAACATTCAGTACTTC. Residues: CASSLAPGLAKNIQYF.